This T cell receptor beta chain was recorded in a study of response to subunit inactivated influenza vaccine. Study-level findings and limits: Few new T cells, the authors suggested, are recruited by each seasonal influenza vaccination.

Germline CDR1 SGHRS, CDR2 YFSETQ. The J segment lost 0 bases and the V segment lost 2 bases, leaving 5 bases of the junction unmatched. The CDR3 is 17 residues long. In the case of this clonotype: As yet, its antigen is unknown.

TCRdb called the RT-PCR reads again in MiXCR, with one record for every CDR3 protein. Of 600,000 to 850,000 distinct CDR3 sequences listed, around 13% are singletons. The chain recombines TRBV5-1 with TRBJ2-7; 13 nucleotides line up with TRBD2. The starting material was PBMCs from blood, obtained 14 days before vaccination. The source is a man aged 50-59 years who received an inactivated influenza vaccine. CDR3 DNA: TGCGCCAGCAGCTTCGGACTAGCGGGAGCCTCCTCCTACGAGCAGTACTTC. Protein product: CASSFGLAGASSYEQYF.